This T cell receptor beta chain was documented in a study of cytomegalovirus exposure and HLA in healthy donors. In the study overall: Prior work identified around 110 million unique TCR beta sequences in about 179 million T cells. The study, taken as a whole, reports: In a later analysis, DRB1 alleles had the most associated TCRs; HLA-C alleles the fewest.

Both 60 Vbeta primers and 13 Jbeta primers went into the PCR. Measured with immunoSEQ multiplex PCR; TCRdb has only the in-frame clones, and not every one. The data show about 180,000 clones, 75% seen once. Notes on this clone: The antigen remains undetermined.

The sequence was collected from a male donor in good health and CMV-seronegative. The sequencing sample was made of PBMCs.

The CDR3 here is CATSRGQTGENEKLFF. The CDR3 DNA sequence: TGTGCCACCAGCAGGGGGCAGACAGGCGAAAATGAAAAACTGTTTTTT. The rearrangement links TRBV15 to TRBJ1-4; tentatively, D is TRBD1 (6 bases). Germline V gives CDR1 LNHNV, CDR2 YYDKDF (reference sequence). V gave up 3 bases and J gave up 5 bases, with 16 bases separating them. The CDR3 length is 16 residues.